These 30 T cell receptor beta chains came from one sample sequenced in a study of OX40 agonist ivuxolimab in advanced cancers. Clones were read by immunoSEQ multiplex PCR, and TCRdb kept only the in-frame ones, dropping some. The profile covers tens of thousands of clones, with around 90% appearing a single time and over 0.15% taken by the ten largest. The sample here was CD4+ or CD8+ T cells sorted from blood, taken in a trial of the OX40 agonist ivuxolimab. The receptor source for this set is an adult with an advanced solid tumor such as melanoma, head and neck, liver or kidney cancer.

The chain is built from TRBV18 and TRBJ2-2; the D is unclear. The CDR3 is 15 amino acids. The germline V gene has CDR1 KGHSH and CDR2 LQKENI. With 2 bases removed from V and 0 bases from J, the gap between germline ends came to 7 bases. The CDR3 nucleotides read TGTGCCAGCTCACCAAATACCGCGAACACCGGGGAGCTGTTTTTT. This encodes CASSPNTANTGELFF.

The chain couples TRBV18 to TRBJ1-1, with D maybe TRBD1 (5 bases). Trimming left V 1 base short and J 1 base short, with 22 bases between. The CDR3 length is 19 residues. CDR1 KGHSH and CDR2 LQKENI come from the germline V gene. The CDR3 DNA follows: TGTGCCAGCTCACCACTTATGACAGCTCGTTTGTCGGCGAACACTGAAGCTTTCTTT. Protein product: CASSPLMTARLSANTEAFF.

The rearrangement links TRBV5-8 to TRBJ2-2; 8 nucleotides match TRBD1. After removal of 2 bases from V and 4 bases from J, the junction contained 4 bases not matched to a gene. CDR1 and CDR2 from the germline V gene are SGHTS and YDEGEE. This CDR3 is built from 15 residues. CDR3 bases: TGTGCCAGCAGCTTTCGGACAGGGTTCACCGGGGAGCTGTTTTTT. Its translation: CASSFRTGFTGELFF.

The V and J genes are TRBV19 and TRBJ1-1; a possible D gene is TRBD1 (6 bases). Germline V gene sequence: CDR1 LNHDA, CDR2 SQIVND (reference sequence). The CDR3 sequence is 15 residues long. Trimming took 9 bases from V and 4 from J, leaving 21 bases between them. The chain's CDR3 is CASSGARQASTEAFF. The DNA of the CDR3 is TGTGCCAGCTCAGGGGCCAGGCAGGCGAGCACTGAAGCTTTCTTT.

The rearrangement uses TRBV20-1 and TRBJ2-7, with D uncertain. CDR1 DFQATT and CDR2 SNEGSKA come from the germline V gene (reference sequence). Between the trimmed V and J ends, which lost 3 bases and 3 bases, there was a span of 6 bases. The length of the CDR3 is 11 residues. CDR3 in DNA: TGCAGTGCTAGGGAAAACTACGAGCAGTACTTC. Translation gives CSARENYEQYF.

The V and J genes are TRBV5-1 and TRBJ1-2; 9 bases fit TRBD1. The CDR3 runs 16 residues. Germline V lookup: CDR1 SGHRS, CDR2 YFSETQ. V trimming: 1 base; J trimming: 3 bases; junction bases outside the gene matches: 7. The CDR3 reads CASSLSPGQGDYGYTF. The CDR3 nucleotides are TGCGCCAGCAGCTTGTCCCCGGGACAGGGAGACTATGGCTACACCTTC.

The chain couples TRBV2 to TRBJ1-1, with a tentative D call TRBD1 (5 bases). The length of the CDR3 is 14 residues. Trimming left V 3 bases short and J 3 bases short, with 11 bases between. The germline V gene has CDR1 SNHLY and CDR2 FYNNEI. The CDR3 protein is CASSDRGRDTEAFF. The CDR3 DNA follows: TGTGCCAGCAGTGATCGGGGCCGCGACACTGAAGCTTTCTTT.

The chain has TRBV7-6 and TRBJ2-3; a possible D gene is TRBD2 (6 bases). The CDR3 spans 16 residues. V was cut by 5 bases and J by 1 base, with 16 bases left in between. Germline CDR1 is SGHVS and CDR2 is FNYEAQ. The CDR3 loop reads CASSPSGVWGTDTQYF. CDR3 DNA sequence: TGTGCCAGCAGCCCATCGGGGGTTTGGGGCACAGATACGCAGTATTTT. Supplemented by reference TRBV7-6 and TRBJ2-3, the full variable domain reads GAGVSQSPRYKVTKRGQDVALRCDPISGHVSLYWYRQALGQGPEFLTYFNYEAQQDKSGLPNDRFSAERPEGSISTLTIQRTEQRDSAMYRCASSPSGVWGTDTQYFGPGTRLTVL.

The chain links TRBV19 to TRBJ2-2; 9 bases are a match to TRBD2. This CDR3 region has 15 residues. CDR1 and CDR2 (germline): LNHDA, SQIVND (reference sequence). The V and J ends lost 3 bases and 2 bases, in that order; junction bases with no gene match: 1. The CDR3 is CASSILAGNTGELFF. DNA for the CDR3: TGTGCCAGTAGTATCCTAGCGGGAAACACCGGGGAGCTGTTTTTT.

The J gene is TRBJ1-6, the V gene TRBV30; TRBD1 matches at 8 bases. V was pared by 5 bases and J by 6 bases, with 9 bases of the junction left unmatched. The CDR3 contains 15 residues. Germline V CDR1 and CDR2: GTSNPN, SVGIG (reference sequence). CDR3 nucleotides: TGTGCCTGGGGGCAGGGGGCAGATGGTAATTCACCCCTCCACTTT. Amino acids: CAWGQGADGNSPLHF.

The chain is built from TRBV6-5 and TRBJ2-1; 7 bases match TRBD1. The CDR3 is made up of 15 amino acids. The V and J ends lost 3 bases and 3 bases, in that order; junction bases with no gene match: 5. CDR1 is MNHEY, CDR2 SVGAGI, per germline. The CDR3 reads CASSYQTGIYNEQFF. In nucleotides, the CDR3 is TGTGCCAGCAGTTATCAGACAGGGATCTACAATGAGCAGTTCTTC.

The gene calls are TRBV27 and TRBJ2-7, with unresolved D. Germline lookup yields CDR1 MNHEY and CDR2 SMNVEV (reference sequence). Trimming took 3 bases from V and 6 from J, leaving 9 bases between them. This CDR3 is built from 12 residues. For the CDR3, the DNA is TGTGCCAGCAGTTTTTTTGGTGGCGAGCAGTACTTC. It is translated as CASSFFGGEQYF.

The chain joins TRBV6-1 to TRBJ2-2; no clear D. In germline, CDR1 is MNHNS, CDR2 SASEGT. This CDR3 region has 13 residues. V was shortened by 0 bases and J by 5 bases, with 4 bases between the two germline ends. In DNA form, the CDR3 reads TGTGCCAGCAGTGAAGCTCCGACCGGGGAGCTGTTTTTT. Translating gives CASSEAPTGELFF.

This clone came up once. CDR3 sequence (DNA): TGTGCCAGCAGTGATAACCTAGCGGGGGTCTACAATGAGCAGTTCTTC. It codes for CASSDNLAGVYNEQFF. The chain combines TRBV6-1 with TRBJ2-1; 10 bases map to TRBD2. The CDR3 loop spans 16 amino acids. The germline CDR1 and CDR2 sequences are MNHNS and SASEGT. Trimming took 3 bases from V and 3 from J; bases not matched to a gene: 5.

CDR3 DNA: TGTGCCAGTAGTATCCTAGCGGGGGGCAGTTCGGCGCAGTTCTTC. It yields the protein CASSILAGGSSAQFF. The chain recombines TRBV19 with TRBJ2-1; 11 nucleotides agree with TRBD2. This CDR3 region has 15 residues. Germline lookup yields CDR1 LNHDA and CDR2 SQIVND (reference sequence). V shed 3 bases, J shed 12 bases, and the junction held 10 bases outside the gene matches.

DNA of the CDR3: TGTGCCAGCAGCTCAATAGCGGGAGTAGGGAATGAGCAGTTCTTC. Amino acid sequence: CASSSIAGVGNEQFF. The chain combines TRBV7-8 with TRBJ2-1, with 9 bases aligning to TRBD2. J gave up 7 bases and V 4 bases, and 8 bases lay outside the gene matches. Germline V gene lookup returns CDR1 SGHVS and CDR2 FQNEAQ. CDR3 size: 15 residues.

V and J are TRBV19 and TRBJ2-1; 8 bases align to TRBD1. This CDR3 is 14 amino acids long. With V trimmed by 5 bases and J by 8 bases, 8 bases remained unmatched. Germline V gives CDR1 LNHDA, CDR2 SQIVND (reference sequence). CDR3 coding DNA: TGTGCCAGTAGTCCGAGACAGGGGTTCCATGAGCAGTTCTTC. Protein sequence: CASSPRQGFHEQFF.

The rearrangement uses TRBV5-1 and TRBJ2-3, with 8 bases identical to TRBD2. CDR1 is SGHRS, CDR2 YFSETQ, per germline. The CDR3 is 15 residues long. After removal of 4 bases from V and 0 bases from J, the junction contained 4 bases not matched to a gene. The CDR3 coding sequence is TGCGCCAGCAGCGTGTCTAGCGGGAGCACAGATACGCAGTATTTT. Translated: CASSVSSGSTDTQYF.

The gene calls are TRBV16 and TRBJ2-7, with a tentative D call TRBD1 (5 bases). With 2 bases removed from V and 2 bases from J, the gap between germline ends came to 10 bases. Germline CDR1 reads KGHSY; CDR2 reads FQNENV. CDR3 length equals 14 residues. The CDR3 coding sequence is TGTGCCAGCAGCCAAACGACAGTAACCTACGAGCAGTACTTC. Amino acids: CASSQTTVTYEQYF.

The genes are TRBV6-6 and TRBJ1-2; weak D call: TRBD1 (6 bases). Trimming took off 0 bases at V and 2 bases at J, with 10 bases between the two ends. The CDR3 totals 15 residues. Germline V gene data show CDR1 as MNHNY and CDR2 as SVGAGI (reference sequence). In DNA form, the CDR3 reads TGTGCCAGCAGTTACTCCTCCGGGACAAACTATGGCTACACCTTC. Protein: CASSYSSGTNYGYTF.

V usage is TRBV18 and J usage is TRBJ1-2; a weak D match, TRBD1 (5 bases). Trimming removed 5 bases from V and 8 bases from J, with 18 bases in between. Germline V CDR1 and CDR2: KGHSH, LQKENI. The CDR3 covers 14 residues. The CDR3 nucleotides are TGTGCCAGCTCATCTCGGGACGGCCTCTGGGGCTACACCTTC. Protein product: CASSSRDGLWGYTF.

V gene TRBV14 combines with J gene TRBJ2-2; 12 nucleotides line up with TRBD1. Trimming took 3 bases from V and 7 from J; bases not matched to a gene: 3. This CDR3 has 15 residues. From germline, CDR1 is SGHDN and CDR2 FVKESK. This CDR3 is CASSQGTGGHGELFF. The CDR3 DNA sequence: TGTGCCAGCAGCCAGGGGACAGGGGGCCACGGGGAGCTGTTTTTT.

The chain recombines TRBV5-1 with TRBJ1-1; D is uncertain. Germline lookup yields CDR1 SGHRS and CDR2 YFSETQ. This CDR3 has 11 residues. The V end was cut by 2 bases, the J end by 3 bases, with 2 bases between. CDR3 nucleotides: TGCGCCAGCAGCTTAGACACTGAAGCTTTCTTT. Encoded protein: CASSLDTEAFF. Full variable domain (rest looked up from reference TRBV5-1 and TRBJ1-1): KAGVTQTPRYLIKTRGQQVTLSCSPISGHRSVSWYQQTPGQGLQFLFEYFSETQRNKGNFPGRFSGRQFSNSRSEMNVSTLELGDSALYLCASSLDTEAFFGQGTRLTVV.

This chain's CDR3 is CASSKFTGSAETQYF. The CDR3 DNA reads TGCGCCAGCAGCAAATTTACAGGGTCTGCAGAGACCCAGTACTTC. The genes are TRBV5-1 and TRBJ2-5; perhaps TRBD1 as D (6 bases). This CDR3 contains 15 residues. V was pared by 4 bases and J by 4 bases, with 17 bases between. Germline V gene sequence: CDR1 SGHRS, CDR2 YFSETQ.

This sequence joins TRBV6-1 and TRBJ2-5, with TRBD2 identical over 11 bases. The assigned J gene may be wrong: the sequence end matches TRBJ2-7 better. The CDR3 extends over 13 amino acids. The V gene's germline CDR1 is MNHNS and CDR2 SASEGT. The CDR3 sequence is CASKTSGTYEQYF. The DNA for the CDR3 is TGTGCCAGTAAGACTAGCGGGACCTACGAGCAGTACTTC.

This clone was recorded only once. This rearrangement joins TRBV2 to TRBJ2-3; D is uncertain. Trimming pared 2 bases from V and 4 bases from J, leaving 4 bases between. This CDR3 comprises 12 residues. Germline V gives CDR1 SNHLY, CDR2 FYNNEI. CDR3 sequence: CASSEWPDTQYF. The CDR3 DNA follows: TGTGCCAGCAGTGAATGGCCAGATACGCAGTATTTT.

V and J are TRBV5-8 and TRBJ2-2, with D maybe TRBD2 (6 bases). The length of the CDR3 is 14 residues. Germline values: CDR1 SGHTS, CDR2 YDEGEE. V lost 4 bases and J lost 6, with 13 bases in between. CDR3 protein: CASSEPGVSGELFF. DNA for the CDR3: TGTGCCAGCAGCGAGCCGGGGGTGTCCGGGGAGCTGTTTTTT.

V is TRBV6-1 and J is TRBJ2-3; the D gene is possibly TRBD2 (7 bases). Germline CDR1 is MNHNS and CDR2 is SASEGT. The CDR3 extends over 15 amino acids. V dropped 10 bases and J dropped 6 bases, with 23 bases sitting between them. DNA for the CDR3: TGTGCCACTCCAAAGGGGGGGGCTATGTCGGATACGCAGTATTTT. This translates into CATPKGGAMSDTQYF.

The V gene is TRBV10-3, the J gene TRBJ1-2; 7 bases map to TRBD1. With V trimmed by 6 bases and J by 0 bases, 1 base remained unmatched. This CDR3 comprises 13 residues. Germline CDR1 ENHRY, CDR2 SYGVKD. CDR3 loop: CAIRTGANYGYTF. CDR3 DNA sequence: TGTGCCATCAGAACAGGGGCTAACTATGGCTACACCTTC.

The chain employs TRBV5-4 and TRBJ2-5; 8 bases align to TRBD1. The CDR3 loop spans 16 amino acids. Germline CDR1 is SGHNT and CDR2 is YYREEE (reference sequence). The V gene end was trimmed by 1 base and the J gene end by 4 bases; junction bases not matched to a gene: 9. CDR3 protein: CASSLWQGAIPETQYF. For the CDR3, the DNA is TGTGCCAGCAGCTTGTGGCAGGGGGCGATACCAGAGACCCAGTACTTC.